This TCR beta chain is from a study of T cell responses to AZD1222 COVID-19 vaccine. With 6 bases removed from V and 0 bases from J, the gap between germline ends came to 9 bases. The CDR3 runs to 14 residues. The germline gives CDR1 SNHLY, CDR2 FYNNEI. This clone has just one count. Its specificity is not known. Findings and limits, study-wide: The study found Spike-specific TCR breadth and depth rose after two AZD1222 doses. Baseline seropositivity occurred in only a handful of AZD1222 recipients. Unmutated variant regions reportedly attract nearly half of all spike-specific TCRs. Vaccine-associated CD4 TCRs spanned spike, dominant at 160-218 and 743-854.

Clones were sequenced by immunoSEQ multiplex PCR, and TCRdb holds only the in-frame ones, with some missing. The sample contains 95,000 to 130,000 clones, roughly 88% of which appear only once. This clonotype was sampled from an adult in good health. The chain has TRBV2 and TRBJ1-3, with D unclear. Specimen: peripheral blood, collected on day 0 of AZD1222 vaccination. Here the CDR3 reads CASRGTSSGNTIYF. The CDR3 DNA sequence: TGTGCCAGCAGGGGTACGAGCTCTGGAAACACCATATATTTT.